This T cell receptor beta chain was documented in a study of metastatic and nonmetastatic thyroid tumors. Study in general: Repertoire comparisons spanned blood and tumor or nodule tissue from malignant and benign thyroid patients. General observations from the study: When malignant thyroid tumors were compared with benign nodules, TCR beta diversity was reportedly significantly higher in the malignant tumors. This held in both blood and tumor samples.

Ahead of thyroid surgery, no patient had received treatment of any kind. Methods used by the authors: It was from CDR3 differences across clinicopathological groups that a distant-metastasis classifier for papillary thyroid cancer was built. TCRdb re-called the PCR reads with MiXCR. In this record, the V and J calls reflect TCRdb's handling and not the investigators' own analysis. In the table there are some 54,000 clones, more than 15% of which are singletons. This clone was detected only a few times. Its specificity is not known. This CDR3 has 18 amino acids. From germline, CDR1 is MGHRA and CDR2 YSYEKL. V was clipped by 0 bases and J by 0 bases, with 15 bases between them.

The TCR sequence derives from a female donor with papillary thyroid cancer or a benign thyroid nodule (not recorded which). Some clones in this sample may be carry-over from other donors' samples. Sequences were obtained from blood. The chain couples TRBV4-1 to TRBJ2-1; perhaps TRBD2 as D (6 bases). The CDR3 sequence: CASSQDGGTSSSYNEQFF. CDR3 bases: TGCGCCAGCAGCCAAGATGGGGGGACTTCGAGCTCCTACAATGAGCAGTTCTTC.